The sequence of this TCR beta chain was determined in a study of blood T cell repertoires in COVID-19. Assay: immunoSEQ multiplex PCR; the TCRdb copy retains only in-frame clones and omits some. The sample lists about 260,000 clones, more than 85% occurring once. This clone was observed a handful of times. The participants were between roughly 18 and 89 years old and came from roughly 25 US areas. Participants in the exposed group had met a COVID-19 case in the 2 weeks before joining the study. This CDR3 is 14 amino acids long. Losses at the gene ends were 5 bases for V and 3 bases for J; bases not matched to a gene: 5. Germline CDR1 reads SGHNT; CDR2 reads YYREEE (reference sequence).

Sequencing was performed on PBMCs or T cells enriched from blood (not recorded which). The origin of this receptor is a man aged 35-49 years who had been exposed to COVID-19. V gene TRBV5-4 combines with J gene TRBJ1-3, with 7 bases aligning to TRBD1. Here the CDR3 reads CASSLGQYGNTIYF. Written as DNA, the CDR3 is TGTGCCAGCAGTCTGGGACAGTATGGAAACACCATATATTTT.